This is a list of T cell receptor beta chains from one sample in a study of blood T cell repertoires in COVID-19. Data came from immunoSEQ multiplex PCR; TCRdb stores just in-frame clones and leaves some out. The table has approximately 280,000 clones, about 83% seen once. The specimen was PBMCs or T cells enriched from blood (not recorded which). The source is a woman in her forties who had recovered from COVID-19. Both conserved end residues are part of each CDR3. A D gene is named only where the DNA matches it firmly. The size of a clone is reported for some rows only, either as once, few or many, or as a class for expanded clones.

size | J | V | D | length | DNA | CDR3
NA | TRBJ2-5 | TRBV2 | TRBD1 | 18 | TGTGCCAGCAGCGCTGGGTCGGGGGGACAGGGGCTCTCGGGGACCCAGTACTTC | CASSAGSGGQGLSGTQYF
NA | TRBJ2-4 | TRBV18 | TRBD2 | 18 | TGTGCCAGCTCACCCCCTGGGAGGGCGGGAGCCGCCAAAAACATTCAGTACTTC | CASSPPGRAGAAKNIQYF
once | TRBJ1-1 | TRBV30 | NA | 14 | TGTGCCTGGAGTGTACGCGGGGGGGACACTGAAGCTTTCTTT | CAWSVRGGDTEAFF
NA | TRBJ1-2 | TRBV29-1 | NA | 12 | TGCAGCGTTGACTGGCGGGGTCGGGGCTACACCTTC | CSVDWRGRGYTF
NA | TRBJ2-1 | TRBV27 | TRBD2 | 19 | TGTGCCAGCAGTCCCGGACTAGCGGGAGGGCCTGGGGCCTACAATGAGCAGTTCTTC | CASSPGLAGGPGAYNEQFF
once | TRBJ2-1 | TRBV7-9 | TRBD2 | 16 | TGTGCCAGCAGCCCTGGGCCTAGCGGGGTCTACAATGAGCAGTTCTTC | CASSPGPSGVYNEQFF
NA | TRBJ1-2 | TRBV28 | NA | 14 | TGTGCCAGCAGCCGGACACCCAATAACTATGGCTACACCTTC | CASSRTPNNYGYTF
NA | TRBJ1-5 | TRBV5-3 | TRBD1 | 15 | TGTGCCAGAGGGACAGTAGTTTTTTGTGGGAAGCCCCAGCATTTT | CARGTVVFCGKPQHF
NA | TRBJ2-4 | TRBV4-1 | TRBD2 | 17 | TGCGCCAGCAGCCAAGGGAGCCTAGCGGGCTCGAAAAACATTCAGTACTTC | CASSQGSLAGSKNIQYF
NA | TRBJ2-3 | TRBV30 | TRBD1 | 15 | TGTGCCTGGATTGAGACAGGGGCAAGCACAGATACGCAGTATTTT | CAWIETGASTDTQYF
NA | TRBJ1-4 | TRBV28 | NA | 14 | TGTGCCAGCAGTTTAAGGCAGGGTAATGAAAAACTGTTTTTT | CASSLRQGNEKLFF
once | TRBJ2-7 | TRBV2 | NA | 13 | TGTGCCAGCAGTGACGGCAGGGCGGCCGAGCAGTACTTC | CASSDGRAAEQYF
NA | TRBJ2-7 | TRBV7-3 | NA | 14 | TGTGCCAGCAGCCGCCGGACAGAGACCTACGAGCAGTACTTC | CASSRRTETYEQYF
few | TRBJ1-4 | TRBV27 | NA | 15 | TGTGCCAGCAGTGGTGTGGGGGGAACTAATGAAAAACTGTTTTTT | CASSGVGGTNEKLFF
NA | TRBJ2-3 | TRBV29-1 | TRBD1 | 16 | TGCAGCGTCCGGACAGGGGGTAGAAGAAGCACAGATACGCAGTATTTT | CSVRTGGRRSTDTQYF
NA | TRBJ1-1 | TRBV28 | NA | 14 | TGTGCCAGCAGCCGGGGGGGGGCTGGGACTGAAGCTTTCTTT | CASSRGGAGTEAFF
NA | TRBJ1-2 | TRBV6-5 | TRBD1 | 16 | TGTGCCAGCAGTTACACCACAAGGACAGGGCCCTATGGCTACACCTTC | CASSYTTRTGPYGYTF
NA | TRBJ1-4 | TRBV11-2 | NA | 15 | TGTGCCAGCAGCCCGAGGACTGCAACTAATGAAAAACTGTTTTTT | CASSPRTATNEKLFF
NA | TRBJ1-2 | TRBV30 | NA | 13 | TGTGCCTGGAGGTTTGCGGGTATCTATGGCTACACCTTC | CAWRFAGIYGYTF
NA | TRBJ2-3 | TRBV28 | TRBD1 | 16 | TGTGCCAGCACTCGACCAACCGGGACAGTCACAGATACGCAGTATTTT | CASTRPTGTVTDTQYF
NA | TRBJ1-2 | TRBV28 | TRBD1 | 14 | TGTGCCAGCAGCGAAACCGGACAGGTCTATGGCTACACCTTC | CASSETGQVYGYTF
NA | TRBJ1-4 | TRBV5-1 | NA | 14 | TGCGCCAGCAGCTTGGTAGAGGGAGGTGAAAAACTGTTTTTT | CASSLVEGGEKLFF